One and the same sample provided the 18 T cell receptor beta chains below, sequenced in a study of blood T cell repertoires in COVID-19 (TCRdb year 2020). The method behind the library was the immunoSEQ multiplex PCR assay. The clones in this table, taken by TCRdb from immuneACCESS, are in-frame only. Not every clone is retained; where verified, under half of the shortfall comes from an unresolved V gene, and the cause of the rest is unknown. Counted in this sample were 150,000 to 200,000 clones; roughly 80% of them appeared once. The ten largest clones capture approximately 15% of the sample. Sequencing input: PBMCs or T cells enriched from blood (not recorded which). These receptors were obtained from a man in his 60s who had been exposed to COVID-19.

The rearrangement links TRBV21-1 to TRBJ1-3; TRBD1, the table's D call, lacks a check against the DNA. TRBV21-1 is reported as a pseudogene. The CDR3 consists of 14 residues. CDR3 sequence reads: CASSFRQGGNTIYF. Here the CDR3 DNA reads TGTGCCAGCAGCTTTCGACAGGGGGGAAACACCATATATTTT.

The chain is built from TRBV27 and TRBJ1-6; 7 bases line up with TRBD1. V lost 6 bases, J lost 8 bases, and 10 bases stayed unmatched. This CDR3 is built from 15 residues. In germline, CDR1 is MNHEY, CDR2 SMNVEV (reference sequence). CDR3 DNA: TGTGCCAGCAGCTGGACAGGAGGGCATTATTCACCCCTCCACTTT. Translated: CASSWTGGHYSPLHF.

This clone came up a few times. The chain has TRBV6-5 and TRBJ1-1; 10 bases are shared with TRBD1. Germline CDR1 is MNHEY and CDR2 is SVGAGI. V dropped 11 bases and J dropped 4; count of bases not matched to a gene: 7. The CDR3 contains 13 residues. The CDR3 loop reads CASGTGEVTEAFF. The CDR3 bases are TGTGCCTCAGGGACAGGGGAGGTCACTGAAGCTTTCTTT.

This clone was picked up one time. This chain uses TRBV6-1 with TRBJ2-1, with D perhaps TRBD2 (6 bases). Trimming took off 3 bases at V and 4 bases at J, with 13 bases between the two ends. CDR1 MNHNS and CDR2 SASEGT come from the germline V gene. The CDR3 has 15 amino acids. The CDR3 reads CASSEWAGSYNEQFF. In nucleotides, the CDR3 is TGTGCCAGCAGTGAGTGGGCGGGGTCTTACAATGAGCAGTTCTTC.

The chain has TRBV5-1 and TRBJ2-6, with TRBD1 matching 12 bases. This CDR3 contains 18 residues. Losses at the gene ends were 0 bases for V and 2 bases for J; bases not matched to a gene: 3. Germline assignment: CDR1 SGHRS and CDR2 YFSETQ. The CDR3 loop reads CASSLGGTGGAGANVLTF. The CDR3 DNA sequence: TGCGCCAGCAGCTTGGGAGGGACAGGGGGCGCTGGGGCCAACGTCCTGACTTTC.

V and J are TRBV6-5 and TRBJ1-4; D is unresolved. The CDR3 runs 15 residues. V was clipped by 4 bases and J by 2 bases, with 11 bases between them. Per the germline V gene, CDR1 is MNHEY and CDR2 is SVGAGI. The CDR3 DNA is TGTGCCAGCAGTTCAGCGGGGAACACTAATGAAAAACTGTTTTTT. Amino acids: CASSSAGNTNEKLFF.

In DNA form, the CDR3 reads TGTGCCAGCAGCCTGTCATCTCCCGGGACAGGGGGCGTCCCGCAGTACTTC. Its translation: CASSLSSPGTGGVPQYF. The genes are TRBV7-3 and TRBJ2-7, with 12 bases fitting TRBD1. The length of the CDR3 is 17 residues. Germline trimming cut 5 bases from V and 9 bases from J; bases unmatched to any gene: 17. The V gene's germline CDR1 is SGHTA and CDR2 FQGTGA.

The chain has TRBV9 and TRBJ1-3; TRBD1 matches 9 bases. CDR3 size: 16 residues. Trimming removed 4 bases from V and 2 bases from J; junction bases left unmatched: 7. Per germline, CDR1 SGDLS and CDR2 YYNGEE. CDR3 coding DNA: TGTGCCAGCAGCCCACACAGGGGGCCGACTGGAAACACCATATATTTT. Its translation: CASSPHRGPTGNTIYF.

V and J are TRBV4-1 and TRBJ2-3; 11 nucleotides align to TRBD2. The CDR3 contains 18 residues. Looked up from germline, CDR1 is MGHRA and CDR2 is YSYEKL. Trimming removed 1 base from V and 2 bases from J; junction bases left unmatched: 8. Here the CDR3 reads CASSQGLAGGGLTDTQYF. For the CDR3, the DNA is TGCGCCAGCAGCCAAGGGTTAGCGGGAGGGGGGCTCACAGATACGCAGTATTTT.

The table lists this clone with a count of one. V usage is TRBV24-1 and J usage is TRBJ1-5; D is perhaps TRBD1 (6 bases). CDR1 is KGHDR, CDR2 SFDVKD, per germline. The CDR3 extends over 15 amino acids. The V and J ends lost 4 bases and 4 bases respectively, with 13 bases between them. The DNA for the CDR3 is TGTGCCACCAGTGACAAACAGGGCGGGAATCAGCCCCAGCATTTT. Translating gives CATSDKQGGNQPQHF.

The rearrangement links TRBV6-5 to TRBJ1-5; 7 bases line up with TRBD1. The CDR3 covers 13 residues. Trimming removed 6 bases from V and 9 bases from J; junction bases left unmatched: 8. Per germline, CDR1 MNHEY and CDR2 SVGAGI. CDR3 coding DNA: TGTGCCAGCAGCACACAGGGGATTGGGCCCCAGCATTTT. Translation gives CASSTQGIGPQHF.

V gene TRBV25-1 combines with J gene TRBJ1-4; D is undetermined. Germline CDR1 is MGHDK and CDR2 is SYGVNS. This CDR3 comprises 11 residues. With 4 bases removed from V and 13 bases from J, the gap between germline ends came to 10 bases. The CDR3 here is CASSAESGLFF. The CDR3 DNA follows: TGTGCCAGCAGTGCGGAGTCGGGACTGTTTTTT.

V is TRBV2 and J is TRBJ1-1; 9 nucleotides agree with TRBD1. Per the germline V gene, CDR1 is SNHLY and CDR2 is FYNNEI. This CDR3 has 15 amino acids. The trim removed 3 bases at V and 4 bases at J, leaving 6 bases unmatched. The CDR3 nucleotides read TGTGCCAGCAGTGAGGGTGGACAGGGGTTCACTGAAGCTTTCTTT. It is translated as CASSEGGQGFTEAFF.

This chain links TRBV24-1 with TRBJ2-1; 8 nucleotides agree with TRBD1. Trimming at V came to 6 bases and at J to 8 bases, leaving 11 bases not matched to a gene. The germline CDR1 and CDR2 sequences are KGHDR and SFDVKD. This CDR3 spans 15 amino acids. CDR3 in amino acids: CATSTGTGFFDEQFF. In DNA, the CDR3 is TGTGCCACCAGTACCGGGACAGGCTTTTTCGATGAGCAGTTCTTC.

The rearrangement joins TRBV14 to TRBJ2-5; 11 bases agree with TRBD2. From germline, CDR1 is SGHDN and CDR2 FVKESK. J lost 7 bases, V lost 0 bases, and 10 bases had no gene match. This CDR3 comprises 17 residues. The CDR3 here is CASSQDSGLAVSGTQYF. The DNA of the CDR3 is TGTGCCAGCAGCCAAGATTCGGGACTAGCGGTGTCTGGGACCCAGTACTTC. The variable domain in full, completed from reference TRBV14 and TRBJ2-5, reads EAGVTQFPSHSVIEKGQTVTLRCDPISGHDNLYWYRRVMGKEIKFLLHFVKESKQDESGMPNNRFLAERTGGTYSTLKVQPAELEDSGVYFCASSQDSGLAVSGTQYFGPGTRLLVL.

The chain uses TRBV18 and TRBJ2-7; TRBD2 is a possible D gene (5 bases). The CDR3 runs 13 residues. V was shortened by 3 bases and J by 2 bases, with 8 bases between the two germline ends. Looked up from germline, CDR1 is KGHSH and CDR2 is LQKENI. In DNA, the CDR3 is TGTGCCAGCTCACCGCGGAGGACCTACGAGCAGTACTTC. Protein sequence: CASSPRRTYEQYF.

The chain is built from TRBV18 and TRBJ2-5; 10 bases fit TRBD2. Per germline, CDR1 KGHSH and CDR2 LQKENI. V gave up 2 bases and J gave up 2 bases; unmatched junction bases: 2. The CDR3 runs to 15 residues. The CDR3 coding sequence is TGTGCCAGCTCACCAACTAGCGGGACACAAGAGACCCAGTACTTC. It yields the protein CASSPTSGTQETQYF.

The V and J genes are TRBV11-2 and TRBJ2-7, with 7 bases lining up with TRBD1. The trim removed 3 bases at V and 10 bases at J, leaving 6 bases unmatched. This CDR3 comprises 12 residues. CDR1 is SGHAT, CDR2 FQNNGV, per germline. CDR3 nucleotides: TGTGCCAGCAGCTTCAGGACAGGAGTTCAGTACTTC. Translating gives CASSFRTGVQYF. The full variable domain, with the rest looked up from reference TRBV11-2 and TRBJ2-7, is EAGVAQSPRYKIIEKRQSVAFWCNPISGHATLYWYQQILGQGPKLLIQFQNNGVVDDSQLPKDRFSAERLKGVDSTLKIQPAKLEDSAVYLCASSFRTGVQYFGPGTRLTVT.